These T cell receptor beta chains were read from a single sample in a study of control samples from healthy donors and cancer patients. TCRdb's table, derived via immunoSEQ multiplex PCR, lists solely in-frame clones and lacks some. Among 20,000 to 30,000 clones listed, around 90% were seen once. The sample taken for sequencing was PBMCs. Source of these receptors: a man aged 50-59 years with lung cancer. The CDR3 runs from the conserved cysteine through the conserved F or W. A D gene is named only where the DNA matches it firmly. Some rows have no size entry. The others give once, few or many, or a class for an expanded clone.

>TRBD2|TRBJ2-5|NA|TRBV24-1
TGTGCCACCAGTCCTACCGGGGGGGCCACAGAGACCCAGTACTTC
CATSPTGGATETQYF
>NA|TRBJ1-2|few|TRBV29-1
TGCAGCGTGAACTTCGGGGGTTCTGGCTACACCTTC
CSVNFGGSGYTF
>TRBD2|TRBJ2-3|NA|TRBV28
TGTGCCAGCAGTTTAATCCTCGGGACTAGCGGGGGAGATACGCAGTATTTT
CASSLILGTSGGDTQYF
>NA|TRBJ2-7|NA|TRBV7-2
TGTGCCAGCAGCCTAATCCGGGACAAGGACTACGAGCAGTACTTC
CASSLIRDKDYEQYF
>NA|TRBJ1-1|NA|TRBV5-1
TGCGCCAGCAGCTTATTGGGGACTGAAGCTTTCTTT
CASSLLGTEAFF
>TRBD1|TRBJ2-1|NA|TRBV2
TGTGCCAGCAGTAACAGGGGGCTTTACAATGAGCAGTTCTTC
CASSNRGLYNEQFF
>NA|TRBJ2-5|NA|TRBV3-1/TRBV3-2
TGTGCCAGCAGCCATCGAGAGACCCAGTACTTC
CASSHRETQYF
>NA|TRBJ2-3|NA|TRBV29-1
TGCAGCGTTGATACCGGCCTCGGGGCAGGGAACACAGATACGCAGTATTTT
CSVDTGLGAGNTDTQYF
>TRBD1|TRBJ1-1|NA|TRBV18
TGTGCCAGCTCACTGAAAGACAGGGGGTGGGGGTACACTGAAGCTTTCTTT
CASSLKDRGWGYTEAFF
>NA|TRBJ1-6|NA|TRBV19
TGTGCCAGTAGTATCCGGGGGCTCAATGGGGATTCACCCCTCCACTTT
CASSIRGLNGDSPLHF
>NA|TRBJ1-1|NA|TRBV9
TGTGCCAGCAGCAGGAGCGGGACTGAAGCTTTCTTT
CASSRSGTEAFF
>NA|TRBJ2-3|NA|TRBV30
TGTGCCTGGAGTGTACCTTCCGGGGCCCTACTCGGCACAGATACGCAGTATTTT
CAWSVPSGALLGTDTQYF
>NA|TRBJ2-7|NA|TRBV7-8
TGTGCCAGCAGCTTTAACACCTACGAGCAGTACTTC
CASSFNTYEQYF
>NA|TRBJ2-2|NA|TRBV14
TGTGCCAGCAGCCAAAATAGAGATTCCGGGGAGCTGTTTTTT
CASSQNRDSGELFF
>NA|TRBJ2-3|NA|TRBV18
TGTGCCAGCTCACTACAGGGAGGCTGGCCAGATACGCAGTATTTT
CASSLQGGWPDTQYF
>NA|TRBJ1-1|NA|TRBV12-3/TRBV12-4
TGTGCCAGCAGTTTACCGCTCGGCACTGAAGCTTTCTTT
CASSLPLGTEAFF